This TCR beta chain comes out of a study of T cells in localized non-small cell lung cancer. Overall study results and limits: Clonality of T cells reached its maximum in uninvolved adjacent lung, surpassing tumor.

As concerns this clone: The antigen is undetermined.

This table comes from immunoSEQ multiplex PCR, and its TCRdb copy is limited to in-frame clones, with some not included. The data hold tens of thousands of clones, with 88% observed a single time. The receptor comes from a woman aged 40-70 years with stage I squamous cell lung carcinoma. This material consisted of peripheral blood, taken before any cancer treatment.

The CDR3 sequence: CASSGTGLNTEAFF. The CDR3 bases are TGCGCCAGCAGTGGGACAGGGTTGAACACTGAAGCTTTCTTT. The V call is TRBV10-1, the J call TRBJ1-1; TRBD1 agrees at 8 bases. Germline CDR1 reads WNHNN; CDR2 reads SYGVQD (reference sequence). Germline trimming cut 4 bases from V and 0 bases from J; bases unmatched to any gene: 1. This CDR3 has 14 amino acids.